This TCR beta chain was identified during a study of cytomegalovirus exposure and HLA in healthy donors. The PCR employed 60 Vbeta primers together with 13 Jbeta primers. Authors' methods: Roughly 12 million of tens of millions of unique TCR beta chains were shared, per a later count. The table came from immunoSEQ multiplex PCR; TCRdb's copy has only in-frame clones and leaves some out. D and trimming were read from the DNA, whereas the V and J calls and clone size are those reported in that table. The sample consists of some 120,000 clones, around three quarters of them appearing once. Broader study findings: Other equally common chains were less clonally expanded than HLA-associated TCR beta chains, a later analysis showed. Later analysis suggested most CMV-associated TCR beta chains were HLA-restricted.

This CDR3 spans 13 amino acids. Germline V gives CDR1 SGHVS, CDR2 FQNEAQ. Trimming took 5 bases from V and 6 from J; bases not matched to a gene: 3. For this clone: Its antigen is not identified.

The chain has TRBV7-8 and TRBJ2-1; 8 bases are shared with TRBD1. The source is a man younger than 35 in good health and CMV-seropositive. Material for sequencing was PBMCs. This CDR3 reads CASSPDRGNEQFF. The CDR3 region has the DNA TGTGCCAGCAGCCCCGACAGGGGCAATGAGCAGTTCTTC.